This entry is about one TCR beta chain. Its matching antigen is unknown. This sample is part of a study of breast tumors, draining lymph nodes, adjacent tissues. TCRdb re-called the multiplex PCR reads through MiXCR, storing one row per CDR3 protein. The sample records about 13,000 distinct CDR3 sequences, roughly 57% being singletons. Regarding the study as a whole: That most tumor T cells come from lymph nodes remained unproven. Compared with lymph nodes, tumors were less diverse; compared with nontumor tissue, more. Most tumor T cells seemingly derive from lymph node, then expand in tumor.

The CDR3 sequence is 12 residues long. Per germline, CDR1 SQVTM and CDR2 ANQGSEA. Trimming took off 4 bases at V and 2 bases at J, with 8 bases between the two ends. The chain couples TRBV29-1 to TRBJ1-2; D unclear. The material sequenced was tumor-adjacent breast tissue. The sequence derives from a female donor with breast cancer. Some clones in this sample may be carry-over from other donors' samples. The CDR3 sequence is CSVVVGNYGYTF. Written as DNA, the CDR3 is TGCAGCGTTGTGGTCGGAAACTATGGCTACACCTTC.